Presented here are 27 T cell receptor beta chains from one specimen sequenced in a study of cytomegalovirus exposure and HLA in healthy donors. Some clones are missing from TCRdb's copy, which holds only in-frame ones; the method was immunoSEQ multiplex PCR. The sample yields around 300,000 clones, just over 85% seen once. The sample comprised PBMCs. All receptors derive from a woman under 30 in good health and CMV-seronegative.

J is TRBJ2-1 and V is TRBV10-3; TRBD2 aligns across 9 bases. The CDR3 is 12 amino acids. Germline CDR1 is ENHRY and CDR2 is SYGVKD. The J segment lost 15 bases and the V segment lost 4 bases, leaving 7 bases of the junction unmatched. CDR3 bases: TGTGCCATCAGTGGGCGTGGCGGGAGGGTGTTCTTC. This gives the protein CAISGRGGRVFF.

The V call is TRBV7-9, the J call TRBJ1-2, with D perhaps TRBD1 (5 bases). The CDR3 covers 16 residues. Germline V gene lookup returns CDR1 SEHNR and CDR2 FQNEAQ (reference sequence). The V end lost 5 bases, the J end lost 3 bases, and 19 bases lay between the germline ends. This chain's CDR3 is CASSPLGGVLDYGYTF. CDR3 bases: TGTGCCAGCAGCCCCCTTGGGGGGGTCCTCGACTATGGCTACACCTTC.

This clone appeared a few times. V and J are TRBV11-2 and TRBJ2-3, with 12 positions matching TRBD1. With 3 bases clipped from V and 9 bases from J, the junction kept 4 bases outside the gene matches. CDR1 SGHAT and CDR2 FQNNGV come from the germline V gene. The CDR3 is 14 amino acids. CDR3 amino acids: CASSLGTGGSTQYF. DNA of the CDR3: TGTGCCAGCAGCTTGGGGACAGGGGGCTCCACGCAGTATTTT.

The chain is built from TRBV11-1 and TRBJ1-2, with 10 nucleotides matching TRBD1. With 5 bases clipped from V and 4 bases from J, the junction kept 10 bases outside the gene matches. CDR1 and CDR2 (germline): SGHAT, FQDESV (reference sequence). The CDR3 is made up of 16 amino acids. The CDR3 DNA follows: TGTGCCAGCAGCGCGACCGGGACAGGGGAGATCTATGGCTACACCTTC. Translation gives CASSATGTGEIYGYTF. The entire variable domain, with the rest obtained from reference TRBV11-1 and TRBJ1-2, is as follows: EAEVAQSPRYKITEKSQAVAFWCDPISGHATLYWYRQILGQGPELLVQFQDESVVDDSQLPKDRFSAERLKGVDSTLKIQPAELGDSAMYLCASSATGTGEIYGYTFGSGTRLTVV.

The chain is built from TRBV6-1 and TRBJ1-1; 7 bases line up with TRBD1. The CDR3 has 15 amino acids. V was clipped by 2 bases and J by 4 bases; unmatched bases: 7. The germline V gene encodes CDR1 MNHNS and CDR2 SASEGT. The CDR3 sequence is CASSESLDRVTEAFF. CDR3 bases: TGTGCCAGCAGTGAATCCCTTGACAGGGTCACTGAAGCTTTCTTT.

CDR3 protein: CASSPTGGIDSPLHF. CDR3 coding DNA: TGTGCCAGCTCGCCTACAGGGGGCATCGATTCACCCCTCCACTTT. The chain links TRBV18 to TRBJ1-6; 9 nucleotides align to TRBD1. This CDR3 region has 15 residues. Germline-derived CDR1 and CDR2 are KGHSH and LQKENI. Germline trimming cut 6 bases from V and 8 bases from J; bases unmatched to any gene: 8.

The J gene is TRBJ1-5, the V gene TRBV30; 7 bases agree with TRBD1. This CDR3 has 16 residues. In germline, CDR1 is GTSNPN, CDR2 SVGIG (reference sequence). J lost 0 bases, V lost 0 bases, and 5 bases had no gene match. The CDR3 sequence: CAWSVGDSFSNQPQHF. The DNA for the CDR3 is TGTGCCTGGAGTGTAGGGGACAGCTTTAGCAATCAGCCCCAGCATTTT.

The V call is TRBV9, the J call TRBJ1-2; no reliable D call. V gave up 1 base and J gave up 2 bases, with 6 bases separating them. Per the germline V gene, CDR1 is SGDLS and CDR2 is YYNGEE. The CDR3 spans 13 residues. The CDR3 loop is CASSVRENYGYTF. The CDR3 nucleotides are TGTGCCAGCAGCGTAAGGGAGAACTATGGCTACACCTTC.

The genes are TRBV18 and TRBJ2-1; D is unresolved. There are 16 residues in the CDR3. Trimming cost V 3 bases and J 0 bases, with 12 bases left between them. The germline gives CDR1 KGHSH, CDR2 LQKENI. CDR3 sequence (DNA): TGTGCCAGCTCACCCCTGTCTCCAGACTCCTACAATGAGCAGTTCTTC. It specifies CASSPLSPDSYNEQFF.

The sample holds a few counts of this clone. An end of the junction differs from the germline gene, which may be a read error. The V call is TRBV7-7, the J call TRBJ2-7, with 8 bases lining up with TRBD1. Germline CDR1 and CDR2: SSHAT and FNYEAQ (reference sequence). The CDR3 runs 13 residues. This CDR3 reads CASSSGTGYEQYF. The CDR3 DNA reads as TGTGCTAGCAGCTCCGGGACAGGCTACGAGCAGTACTTC.

This chain connects TRBV5-1 to TRBJ2-1, with 10 bases lining up with TRBD1. The germline V gene encodes CDR1 SGHRS and CDR2 YFSETQ. The CDR3 loop spans 15 amino acids. V shed 4 bases and J 6 bases; nucleotides not matched to a gene: 7. The CDR3, as DNA: TGCGCCAGCAGCGTCCGGGACAGGGGATTCAATGAGCAGTTCTTC. Translated: CASSVRDRGFNEQFF.

The rearrangement links TRBV27 to TRBJ1-6, with D perhaps TRBD1 (6 bases). V lost 3 bases and J lost 7, with 10 bases in between. Looked up from germline, CDR1 is MNHEY and CDR2 is SMNVEV (reference sequence). The CDR3 is 14 residues long. CDR3 DNA sequence: TGTGCCAGCAGTTTTGTCAGGGGAAATTCACCCCTCCACTTT. Its translation: CASSFVRGNSPLHF.

This clone was seen a handful of times. This chain uses TRBV6-6 with TRBJ2-1; tentatively, D is TRBD1 (6 bases). CDR3 length: 14 amino acids. V shed 4 bases and J shed 6 bases, with 13 bases lying between them. The germline CDR1 and CDR2 sequences are MNHNY and SVGAGI (reference sequence). The chain's CDR3 is CASSSADRFNEQFF. The DNA of the CDR3 is TGTGCCAGCAGTTCCGCCGACAGGTTCAATGAGCAGTTCTTC.

V is TRBV18 and J is TRBJ1-3; D is possibly TRBD1 (5 bases). The length of the CDR3 is 14 residues. Between the trimmed V and J ends, which lost 6 bases and 4 bases, there was a span of 13 bases. From germline, CDR1 is KGHSH and CDR2 LQKENI. The CDR3 region has the DNA TGTGCCAGCTCGCCTGGGGCAGGGGGAAACACCATATATTTT. Translating it yields CASSPGAGGNTIYF.

To note about this clone: The sample has other DNA sequences that encode this CDR3 too. The chain has TRBV4-3 and TRBJ2-7, with D unclear. Trimming cost V 1 base and J 3 bases, with 13 bases left between them. Looked up from germline, CDR1 is LGHNA and CDR2 is YSLEER. The CDR3 has 15 amino acids. This CDR3 is CASSQALAGNYEQYF. CDR3 nucleotides: TGCGCCAGCAGCCAAGCCTTGGCAGGTAACTACGAGCAGTACTTC.

The chain combines TRBV6-5 with TRBJ2-2; D perhaps matches TRBD1 (5 bases). CDR1 is MNHEY and CDR2 is SVGAGI in the germline V gene. Between the trimmed V and J ends, which lost 2 bases and 2 bases, there was a span of 9 bases. The CDR3 is 15 residues long. The CDR3, as DNA: TGTGCCAGCAGTTACAAGGACACTAACACCGGGGAGCTGTTTTTT. Protein product: CASSYKDTNTGELFF.

This clone was detected only a few times. The chain employs TRBV6-4 and TRBJ2-5; D may be TRBD1 (6 bases). Trimming shortened V by 5 bases and J by 5 bases, and 12 bases separated the two germline ends. Per the germline V gene, CDR1 is MRHNA and CDR2 is SNTAGT. The CDR3 is 13 amino acids. The CDR3 bases are TGTGCCAGCAGTCGGGACATTGGGGAGACCCAGTACTTC. Its protein product is CASSRDIGETQYF.

This sequence joins TRBV9 and TRBJ2-7, with 10 bases aligning to TRBD2. The CDR3 sequence is 15 residues long. V dropped 0 bases and J dropped 4; count of bases not matched to a gene: 4. Per germline, CDR1 SGDLS and CDR2 YYNGEE. DNA for the CDR3: TGTGCCAGCAGCGTAGGTACTAGCGGGGAGTACGAGCAGTACTTC. Its protein product is CASSVGTSGEYEQYF.

V is TRBV6-5 and J is TRBJ1-5, with TRBD1 matching over 8 bases. This CDR3 spans 15 amino acids. J was trimmed by 1 base and V by 5 bases; bases with no gene match: 4. Per germline, CDR1 MNHEY and CDR2 SVGAGI. For the CDR3, the DNA is TGTGCCAGCAGTCACGGGACAGGCAGCAATCAGCCCCAGCATTTT. Translating gives CASSHGTGSNQPQHF.

This clone showed up just once. This chain links TRBV6-1 with TRBJ2-6; 7 positions match TRBD2. V shed 6 bases and J 2 bases; nucleotides not matched to a gene: 4. The germline CDR1 and CDR2 sequences are MNHNS and SASEGT. The CDR3 contains 15 residues. The CDR3 coding sequence is TGTGCCAGCAGGCTTGGGGGGGCTGGGGCCAACGTCCTGACTTTC. Its protein product is CASRLGGAGANVLTF.

The V and J genes are TRBV5-1 and TRBJ2-7, with 9 nucleotides matching TRBD2. Germline V gene sequence: CDR1 SGHRS, CDR2 YFSETQ. Trimming took 4 bases from V and 4 from J; bases not matched to a gene: 9. The CDR3 has 15 amino acids. DNA for the CDR3: TGCGCCAGCAGCCTTAGCGGGAGAGGGGATTACGAGCAGTACTTC. Translation gives CASSLSGRGDYEQYF.

The J gene is TRBJ2-6, the V gene TRBV29-1; maybe TRBD1 (6 bases). Germline V gene data show CDR1 as SQVTM and CDR2 as ANQGSEA. V was trimmed by 6 bases and J by 0 bases, leaving 12 bases between them. The CDR3 consists of 15 residues. The CDR3 nucleotides are TGCAGCGTGTATGGGGGCAGCTCTGGGGCCAACGTCCTGACTTTC. Translated: CSVYGGSSGANVLTF.

This chain links TRBV27 with TRBJ1-4; D perhaps matches TRBD1 (6 bases). CDR3 length equals 14 residues. Trimming took 0 bases from V and 7 from J, leaving 9 bases between them. Germline lookup yields CDR1 MNHEY and CDR2 SMNVEV (reference sequence). Here the CDR3 DNA reads TGTGCCAGCAGTTTATCCGCAGGGGTTGAAAAACTGTTTTTT. Translated, it gives CASSLSAGVEKLFF. Based on the CDR3 plus reference TRBV27 and TRBJ1-4, the full variable domain is EAQVTQNPRYLITVTGKKLTVTCSQNMNHEYMSWYRQDPGLGLRQIYYSMNVEVTDKGDVPEGYKVSRKEKRNFPLILESPSPNQTSLYFCASSLSAGVEKLFFGSGTQLSVL.

The V call is TRBV4-1, the J call TRBJ2-2; possibly TRBD1 for D (5 bases). Germline V CDR1 and CDR2: MGHRA, YSYEKL. The CDR3 sequence is 17 residues long. V was pared by 4 bases and J by 5 bases, with 20 bases between. DNA of the CDR3: TGCGCCAGCAGCCTCGTTCCCCAGGGTCTTGGAACCGGGGAGCTGTTTTTT. This sequence encodes CASSLVPQGLGTGELFF.

This chain connects TRBV6-5 to TRBJ2-7; the D gene is possibly TRBD1 (6 bases). Germline assignment: CDR1 MNHEY and CDR2 SVGAGI. Trimming removed 9 bases from V and 2 bases from J, with 11 bases in between. CDR3 size: 12 residues. CDR3 coding DNA: TGTGCCAGTGAACAGGGCCCCTACGAGCAGTACTTC. This translates into CASEQGPYEQYF.

The chain carries TRBV7-2 and TRBJ2-1; TRBD1 matches 7 bases. The trim removed 5 bases at V and 7 bases at J, leaving 8 bases unmatched. The CDR3 is made up of 14 amino acids. Germline V lookup: CDR1 SGHTA, CDR2 FQGNSA. CDR3 in DNA: TGTGCCAGCAGCCCGACACAGGGGTTGAATGAGCAGTTCTTC. As protein: CASSPTQGLNEQFF.

The chain has TRBV6-1 and TRBJ1-2; 8 bases align to TRBD1. Germline CDR1 MNHNS, CDR2 SASEGT. The V and J ends lost 3 bases and 4 bases, in that order; junction bases with no gene match: 4. This CDR3 is built from 14 residues. CDR3 sequence: CASSEATGVYGYTF. DNA for the CDR3: TGTGCCAGCAGTGAGGCGACAGGGGTCTATGGCTACACCTTC.